A selection of T cell receptor beta chains follows, all from one sample in a study of T-cell memory formation after mild COVID-19. TCRdb re-derived calls from the 5' RACE reads in MiXCR, one entry per CDR3 protein. The sample contains around 300,000 distinct CDR3 sequences, around 15% of which appear only once. Material for sequencing was PBMCs or a T cell subset sorted from them (not recorded which). These receptors were obtained from a man younger than 30 who had mild COVID-19 (a few samples of this study predate the infection). Cell type and time point are not known. The CDR3 runs from the conserved cysteine through the conserved F or W. D genes are given only for firm matches. Size is stated for part of the rows, as once, few or many counts, or as a class when the clone is expanded.

CDR3 DNA	CDR3 protein	clone size	V gene	J gene	D gene
TGTGCCAGCAGACCTGACGGGACAAACTATGGCTACACCTTC	CASRPDGTNYGYTF	NA	TRBV6-2/TRBV6-3	TRBJ1-2	NA
TGTGCCAGCAGCTTGAGTTGGTACGAGCAGTACTTC	CASSLSWYEQYF	NA	TRBV5-5	TRBJ2-7	NA
TGTGCCAGCAGTCCAACGGGAGGCGTGCGGGATACGCAGTATTTT	CASSPTGGVRDTQYF	NA	TRBV12-3/TRBV12-4	TRBJ2-3	TRBD2
TGTGCCAGCAGCAGAAGCTCTGGGGCCAACGTCCTGACTTTC	CASSRSSGANVLTF	NA	TRBV28	TRBJ2-6	NA
TGCAGTGGGAAGACGGGCCAATTGGCCCAGTACTTC	CSGKTGQLAQYF	NA	TRBV20-1	TRBJ2-5	NA
TGCAGTGCTAGTCGACAGGGGCTCACAGATACGCAGTATTTT	CSASRQGLTDTQYF	NA	TRBV20-1	TRBJ2-3	TRBD1
TGTGCCAGCAGGTGGCGGGACAGGGGGCCCAATGAGCAGTTCTTC	CASRWRDRGPNEQFF	few	TRBV5-6	TRBJ2-1	TRBD1
TGTGCCAGCAGCTCCCCGGGGGAGAAGGGGGTCAATGAGCAGTTCTTC	CASSSPGEKGVNEQFF	few	TRBV7-9	TRBJ2-1	NA
TGTGCCAGCTCATCGGCTAGCGGGGGGCCAGATACGCAGTATTTT	CASSSASGGPDTQYF	NA	TRBV18	TRBJ2-3	TRBD2
TGCGCCAGCAGCTTGCAGGATAGAGAGACCCAGTACTTC	CASSLQDRETQYF	many	TRBV5-1	TRBJ2-5	NA
TGCGCCAGCAGCCAGAGGGACAGTCCATGGAGTATCGGCTATGGCTACACCTTC	CASSQRDSPWSIGYGYTF	NA	TRBV4-1	TRBJ1-2	TRBD1
TGTGCCAGCAGTCCGGGACCCGCCTATGGCTACACCTTC	CASSPGPAYGYTF	NA	TRBV12-3/TRBV12-4	TRBJ1-2	NA
TGTGCCAGCAGTGTAGCAACCGGGGAGCTGTTTTTT	CASSVATGELFF	NA	TRBV2	TRBJ2-2	NA
TGCGCCAGCAGCTTACTAGACAGTGTATATGGCTACACCTTC	CASSLLDSVYGYTF	many	TRBV5-1	TRBJ1-2	NA
TGTGCCAGCAACCCGGAGGGGATGGGGCAAAACATTCAGTACTTC	CASNPEGMGQNIQYF	few	TRBV28	TRBJ2-4	NA
TGTGCCAGCAGTCATTTGACTAGCGGGGTCTTTCCGTTCTTC	CASSHLTSGVFPFF	few	TRBV6-2/TRBV6-3	TRBJ2-1	TRBD2
TGTGCCAGCAGCCCCGGGGGGCCCGTCGGCGAGCAGTACTTC	CASSPGGPVGEQYF	few	TRBV7-9	TRBJ2-7	NA
TGTGCCAGCAGCCAAGCTCCTGGGGTAGAGAACATTCAGTACTTC	CASSQAPGVENIQYF	many	TRBV4-2	TRBJ2-4	NA